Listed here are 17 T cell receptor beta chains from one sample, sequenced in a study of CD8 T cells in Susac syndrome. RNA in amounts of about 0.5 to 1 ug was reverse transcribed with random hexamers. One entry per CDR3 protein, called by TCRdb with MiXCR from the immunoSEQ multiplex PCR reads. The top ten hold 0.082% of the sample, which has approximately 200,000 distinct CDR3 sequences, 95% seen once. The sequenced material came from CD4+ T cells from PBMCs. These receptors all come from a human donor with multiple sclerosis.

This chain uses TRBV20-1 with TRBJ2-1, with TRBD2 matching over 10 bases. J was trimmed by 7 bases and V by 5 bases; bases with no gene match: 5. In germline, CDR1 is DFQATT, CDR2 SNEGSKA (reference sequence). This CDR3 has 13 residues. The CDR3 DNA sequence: TGCAGTGCTCTAGCGGGGGCCTCTAATGAGCAGTTCTTC. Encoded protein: CSALAGASNEQFF.

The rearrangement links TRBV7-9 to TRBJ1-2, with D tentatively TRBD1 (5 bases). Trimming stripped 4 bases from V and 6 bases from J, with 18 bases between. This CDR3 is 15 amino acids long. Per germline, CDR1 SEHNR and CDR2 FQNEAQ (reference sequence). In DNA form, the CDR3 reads TGTGCCAGCAGCTCCTCAGGGTTAGATGGAAATGGCTACACCTTC. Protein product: CASSSSGLDGNGYTF.

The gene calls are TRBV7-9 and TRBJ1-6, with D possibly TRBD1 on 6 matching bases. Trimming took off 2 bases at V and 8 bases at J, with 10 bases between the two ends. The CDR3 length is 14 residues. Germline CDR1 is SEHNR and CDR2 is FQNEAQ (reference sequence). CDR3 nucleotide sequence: TGTGCCAGCAGCTTACTGTCAGGGGATTCACCCCTCCACTTT. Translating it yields CASSLLSGDSPLHF.

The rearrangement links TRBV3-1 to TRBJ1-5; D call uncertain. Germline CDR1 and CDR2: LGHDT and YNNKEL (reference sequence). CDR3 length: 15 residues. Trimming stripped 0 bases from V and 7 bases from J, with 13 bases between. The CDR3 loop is CASSQDQRDDQPQHF. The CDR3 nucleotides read TGTGCCAGCAGCCAAGATCAACGGGATGACCAGCCCCAGCATTTT.

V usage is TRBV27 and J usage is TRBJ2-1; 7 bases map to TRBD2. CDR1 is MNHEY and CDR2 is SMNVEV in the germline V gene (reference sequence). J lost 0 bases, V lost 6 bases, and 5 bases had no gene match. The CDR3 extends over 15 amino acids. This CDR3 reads CASRIGGSSYNEQFF. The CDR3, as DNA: TGTGCCAGCAGAATCGGGGGGAGCTCCTACAATGAGCAGTTCTTC.

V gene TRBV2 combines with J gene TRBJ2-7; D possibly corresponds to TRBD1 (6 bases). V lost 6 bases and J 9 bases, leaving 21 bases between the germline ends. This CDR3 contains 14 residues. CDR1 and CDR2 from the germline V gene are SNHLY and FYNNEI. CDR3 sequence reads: CASRSGAGVSVQYV. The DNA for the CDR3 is TGTGCCAGCAGATCAGGGGCAGGCGTAAGCGTGCAGTACGTC.

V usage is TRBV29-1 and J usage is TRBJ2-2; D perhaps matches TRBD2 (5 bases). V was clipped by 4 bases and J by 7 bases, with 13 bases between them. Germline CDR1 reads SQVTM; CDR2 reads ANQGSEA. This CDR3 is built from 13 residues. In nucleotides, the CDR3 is TGCAGCGTTGTCCCCGGTGGAGGCGGGGAGCTGTTTTTT. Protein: CSVVPGGGGELFF.

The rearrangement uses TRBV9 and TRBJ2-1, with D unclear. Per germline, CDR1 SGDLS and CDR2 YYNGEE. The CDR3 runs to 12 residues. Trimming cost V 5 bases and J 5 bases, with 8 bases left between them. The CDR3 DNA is TGTGCCAGCAGTTATTATGACAATGAGCAGTTCTTC. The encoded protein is CASSYYDNEQFF.

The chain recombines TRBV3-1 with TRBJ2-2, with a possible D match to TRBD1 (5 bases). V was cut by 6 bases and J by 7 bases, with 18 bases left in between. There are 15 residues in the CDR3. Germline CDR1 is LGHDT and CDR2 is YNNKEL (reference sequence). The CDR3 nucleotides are TGTGCCAGCAGTCATACGACAGAGCAAAGCGGGGAGCTGTTTTTT. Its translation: CASSHTTEQSGELFF.

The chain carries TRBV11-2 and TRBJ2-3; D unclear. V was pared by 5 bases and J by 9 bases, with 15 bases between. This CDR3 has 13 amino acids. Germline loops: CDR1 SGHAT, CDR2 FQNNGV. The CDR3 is CASSPGSALTQYF. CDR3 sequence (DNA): TGTGCCAGCAGCCCCGGCTCCGCGTTGACGCAGTATTTT.

CDR3 coding DNA: TGTGCCATCACTACGGGGGGGGCGGCGGATACGCAGTATTTT. As protein: CAITTGGAADTQYF. The chain is built from TRBV10-3 and TRBJ2-3; TRBD2 matches 8 bases. V was pared by 7 bases and J by 6 bases, with 9 bases of the junction left unmatched. The CDR3 is made up of 14 amino acids. Germline V gene lookup returns CDR1 ENHRY and CDR2 SYGVKD.

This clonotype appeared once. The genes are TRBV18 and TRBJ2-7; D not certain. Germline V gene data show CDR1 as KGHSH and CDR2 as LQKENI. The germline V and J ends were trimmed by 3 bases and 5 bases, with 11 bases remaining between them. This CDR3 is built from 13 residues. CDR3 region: CASSPVGVDEQYF. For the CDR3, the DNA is TGTGCCAGCTCACCGGTAGGTGTGGACGAGCAGTACTTC.

The CDR3 DNA reads TGTGCCAGCAGCCGAGGCAGCGATCAGCCCCAGCATTTT. Translated, it gives CASSRGSDQPQHF. The chain carries TRBV6-2 or TRBV6-3 and TRBJ1-5; no firm D call. Trimming removed 6 bases from V and 5 bases from J, with 11 bases in between. The germline V gene has CDR1 MNHEY and CDR2 SVGEGT. This CDR3 is built from 13 residues.

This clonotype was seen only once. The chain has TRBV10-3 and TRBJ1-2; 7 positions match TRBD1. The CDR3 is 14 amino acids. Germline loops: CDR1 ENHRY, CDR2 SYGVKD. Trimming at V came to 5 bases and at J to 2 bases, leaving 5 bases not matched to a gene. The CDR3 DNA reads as TGTGCCATCAGTACAGGGGCTGTCAACTATGGCTACACCTTC. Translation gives CAISTGAVNYGYTF.

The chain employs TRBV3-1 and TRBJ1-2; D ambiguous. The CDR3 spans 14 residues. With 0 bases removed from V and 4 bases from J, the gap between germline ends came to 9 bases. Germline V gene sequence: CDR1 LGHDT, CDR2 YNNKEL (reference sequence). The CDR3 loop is CASSQDGVLYGYTF. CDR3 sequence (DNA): TGTGCCAGCAGCCAAGATGGAGTACTCTATGGCTACACCTTC.

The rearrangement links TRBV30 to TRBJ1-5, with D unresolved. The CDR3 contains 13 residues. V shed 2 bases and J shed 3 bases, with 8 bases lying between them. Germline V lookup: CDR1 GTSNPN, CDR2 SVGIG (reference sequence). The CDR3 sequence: CAWSLGDNQPQHF. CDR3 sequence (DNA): TGTGCCTGGAGTTTAGGTGACAATCAGCCCCAGCATTTT. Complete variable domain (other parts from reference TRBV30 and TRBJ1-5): SQTIHQWPATLVQPVGSPLSLECTVEGTSNPNLYWYRQAAGRGLQLLFYSVGIGQISSEVPQNLSASRPQDRQFILSSKKLLLSDSGFYLCAWSLGDNQPQHFGDGTRLSIL.

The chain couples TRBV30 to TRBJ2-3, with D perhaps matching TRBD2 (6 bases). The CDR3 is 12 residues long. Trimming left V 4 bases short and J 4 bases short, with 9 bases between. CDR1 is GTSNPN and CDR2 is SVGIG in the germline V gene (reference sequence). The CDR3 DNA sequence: TGTGCCTGGAACGGGGGATCAGATACGCAGTATTTT. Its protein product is CAWNGGSDTQYF. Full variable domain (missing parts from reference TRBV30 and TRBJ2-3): SQTIHQWPATLVQPVGSPLSLECTVEGTSNPNLYWYRQAAGRGLQLLFYSVGIGQISSEVPQNLSASRPQDRQFILSSKKLLLSDSGFYLCAWNGGSDTQYFGPGTRLTVL.